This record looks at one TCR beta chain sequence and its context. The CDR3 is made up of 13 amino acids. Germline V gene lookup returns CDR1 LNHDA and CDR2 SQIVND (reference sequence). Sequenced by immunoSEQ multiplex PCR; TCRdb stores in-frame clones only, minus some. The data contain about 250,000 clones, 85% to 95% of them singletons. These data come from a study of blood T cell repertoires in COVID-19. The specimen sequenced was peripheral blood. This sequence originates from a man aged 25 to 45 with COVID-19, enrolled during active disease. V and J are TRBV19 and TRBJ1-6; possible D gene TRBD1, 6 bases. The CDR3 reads CALGGTRNSPLHF. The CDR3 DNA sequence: TGTGCACTTGGTGGGACAAGGAATTCACCCCTCCACTTT.